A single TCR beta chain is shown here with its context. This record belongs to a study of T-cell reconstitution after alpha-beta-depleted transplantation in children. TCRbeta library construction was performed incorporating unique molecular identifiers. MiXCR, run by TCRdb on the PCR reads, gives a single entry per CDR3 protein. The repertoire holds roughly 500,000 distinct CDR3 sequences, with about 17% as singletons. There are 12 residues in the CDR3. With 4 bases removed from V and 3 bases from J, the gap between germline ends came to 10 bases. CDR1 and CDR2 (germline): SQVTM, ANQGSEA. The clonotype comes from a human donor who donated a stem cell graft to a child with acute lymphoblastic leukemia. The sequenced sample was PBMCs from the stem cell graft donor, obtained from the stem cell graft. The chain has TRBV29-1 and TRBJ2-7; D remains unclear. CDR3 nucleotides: TGCAGCGTTGTGGGCCGCAGCTACGAGCAGTACTTC. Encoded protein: CSVVGRSYEQYF.